The 32 T cell receptor beta chains below come from one sample, sequenced in a study of cytomegalovirus exposure and HLA in healthy donors. The PCR used 60 Vbeta and 13 Jbeta primers. Repertoires were generated with immunoSEQ multiplex PCR, while TCRdb's copy carries only in-frame clones and drops some. The table includes about 160,000 clones, 65% to 85% detected once. Input material: PBMCs. These TCRs come from a male donor in good health and CMV-seropositive.

This clone was recorded a few times. The chain employs TRBV30 and TRBJ1-2; D call uncertain. The V and J ends lost 0 bases and 2 bases respectively, with 10 bases between them. Germline CDR1 and CDR2: GTSNPN and SVGIG (reference sequence). The CDR3 has 14 residues. The DNA of the CDR3 is TGTGCCTGGAGTGTAAGCGTAGGCAACTATGGCTACACCTTC. As protein: CAWSVSVGNYGYTF.

The V and J genes are TRBV7-9 and TRBJ1-2; TRBD1 aligns across 7 bases. The CDR3 runs 12 residues. With V trimmed by 10 bases and J by 4 bases, 6 bases remained unmatched. Looked up from germline, CDR1 is SEHNR and CDR2 is FQNEAQ (reference sequence). The DNA for the CDR3 is TGTGCCAACGGGGACAGCGCCTATGGCTACACCTTC. The encoded protein is CANGDSAYGYTF.

This sequence joins TRBV28 and TRBJ2-6, with D unclear. Germline-derived CDR1 and CDR2 are MDHEN and SYDVKM. V lost 5 bases and J lost 0, with 11 bases in between. The CDR3 covers 16 residues. CDR3 region: CASSPQYYSGANVLTF. CDR3 in DNA: TGTGCCAGCAGTCCCCAATACTACTCTGGGGCCAACGTCCTGACTTTC.

The chain joins TRBV10-3 to TRBJ2-1; TRBD2 aligns across 12 bases. CDR1 ENHRY and CDR2 SYGVKD come from the germline V gene. The CDR3 extends over 21 amino acids. With V trimmed by 6 bases and J by 8 bases, 26 bases remained unmatched. CDR3 DNA sequence: TGTGCCATCAGAGCCGGACAGGGGACTAGCGGGCCCCCTTTATCGATCGATGAGCAGTTCTTC. Its translation is CAIRAGQGTSGPPLSIDEQFF.

The CDR3 protein is CASRGSGLTYEQYF. The CDR3 nucleotides read TGTGCCAGCAGGGGCAGCGGATTGACCTACGAGCAGTACTTC. The rearrangement links TRBV27 to TRBJ2-7; TRBD2 is a possible D gene (5 bases). The CDR3 has 14 residues. Trimming took off 6 bases at V and 2 bases at J, with 14 bases between the two ends. The V gene's germline CDR1 is MNHEY and CDR2 SMNVEV (reference sequence).

About this clone: A junction end diverges from the germline sequence, so it may reflect a read error. The chain joins TRBV7-9 to TRBJ1-2; the D gene is possibly TRBD1 (6 bases). Germline CDR1 and CDR2: SEHNR and FQNEAQ (reference sequence). CDR3 length equals 15 residues. The CDR3 coding sequence is TGTTCCAGCAGCTTAGAAATGGGCAGGGGCCGCGGCTACACCTTC. It encodes CSSSLEMGRGRGYTF.

V is TRBV11-2 and J is TRBJ2-6, with TRBD1 as a possible D gene (6 bases). There are 18 residues in the CDR3. V gave up 4 bases and J gave up 4 bases, with 20 bases separating them. The germline V gene encodes CDR1 SGHAT and CDR2 FQNNGV. The CDR3 bases are TGTGCCAGCAGCTCTCTCTGGGGGCGGAAGGGGGGGGCCAACGTCCTGACTTTC. Translating it yields CASSSLWGRKGGANVLTF.

The chain has TRBV9 and TRBJ1-4; 9 nucleotides line up with TRBD1. The CDR3 consists of 16 residues. Looked up from germline, CDR1 is SGDLS and CDR2 is YYNGEE. After removal of 0 bases from V and 4 bases from J, the junction contained 4 bases not matched to a gene. The CDR3 region is CASSVGGQGINEKLFF. The CDR3 DNA follows: TGTGCCAGCAGCGTAGGGGGACAGGGTATTAATGAAAAACTGTTTTTT.

This chain joins TRBV5-1 and TRBJ1-3; TRBD1 is a possible D gene (6 bases). Trimming removed 0 bases from V and 3 bases from J, with 10 bases in between. Germline loops: CDR1 SGHRS, CDR2 YFSETQ. The CDR3 totals 15 residues. The CDR3 here is CASSLDPTGGNTIYF. As DNA, the CDR3 is TGCGCCAGCAGCTTGGATCCGACAGGTGGAAACACCATATATTTT.

This chain links TRBV28 with TRBJ2-7; D possibly corresponds to TRBD2 (6 bases). The CDR3 has 15 amino acids. V gave up 3 bases and J gave up 4 bases, with 16 bases separating them. In germline, CDR1 is MDHEN, CDR2 SYDVKM. The CDR3 DNA reads as TGTGCCAGCAGTTTGGGAGGCTCGCGGGGTTACGAGCAGTACTTC. Residues: CASSLGGSRGYEQYF.

This rearrangement joins TRBV7-9 to TRBJ2-1, with TRBD2 matching 8 bases. Germline V gives CDR1 SEHNR, CDR2 FQNEAQ (reference sequence). CDR3 length: 15 amino acids. J lost 0 bases, V lost 7 bases, and 5 bases had no gene match. CDR3 DNA: TGTGCCAGCATCCGTAGCGGGACCTCCTACAATGAGCAGTTCTTC. This encodes CASIRSGTSYNEQFF. Variable domain in full (rest from reference TRBV7-9 and TRBJ2-1): DTGVSQNPRHKITKRGQNVTFRCDPISEHNRLYWYRQTLGQGPEFLTYFQNEAQLEKSRLLSDRFSAERPKGSFSTLEIQRTEQGDSAMYLCASIRSGTSYNEQFFGPGTRLTVL.

This clone has just a few counts. The chain joins TRBV15 to TRBJ1-5; D is undetermined. This CDR3 contains 14 residues. Germline V gene sequence: CDR1 LNHNV, CDR2 YYDKDF (reference sequence). Trimming took 1 base from V and 7 from J, leaving 11 bases between them. The CDR3 region is CATSRGQDRQPQHF. The CDR3 nucleotides are TGTGCCACCAGCAGAGGGCAGGATAGGCAGCCCCAGCATTTT.

The chain has TRBV7-9 and TRBJ2-1; weak D call: TRBD1 (6 bases). CDR3 length: 13 residues. Germline CDR1 is SEHNR and CDR2 is FQNEAQ (reference sequence). V lost 11 bases to trimming and J lost 7 bases, with 18 bases between them. CDR3 sequence (DNA): TGTGCCGTCGCGGGCCAAACAGGGAATGAGCAGTTCTTC. It translates to CAVAGQTGNEQFF.

The chain has TRBV19 and TRBJ2-2, with 8 bases lining up with TRBD1. V lost 5 bases and J lost 2; bases outside the gene matches: 4. The CDR3 contains 15 residues. CDR1 is LNHDA, CDR2 SQIVND, per germline (reference sequence). CDR3 in DNA: TGTGCCAGTAGTCGGGACAGGCTTAACACCGGGGAGCTGTTTTTT. Protein product: CASSRDRLNTGELFF.

The V call is TRBV27, the J call TRBJ2-1, with 12 bases identical to TRBD2. Germline CDR1 is MNHEY and CDR2 is SMNVEV (reference sequence). With V trimmed by 6 bases and J by 8 bases, 11 bases remained unmatched. This CDR3 is 16 amino acids long. CDR3 bases: TGTGCCAGCAGGAAGACTAGCGGGAGTAGTGTAGATGAGCAGTTCTTC. This codes for CASRKTSGSSVDEQFF.

The chain has TRBV7-9 and TRBJ1-2; no definite D call. There are 16 residues in the CDR3. V gave up 1 base and J gave up 3 bases, with 15 bases separating them. The germline V gene has CDR1 SEHNR and CDR2 FQNEAQ (reference sequence). The CDR3 sequence is CASSLVGGSNDYGYTF. Written as DNA, the CDR3 is TGTGCCAGCAGCTTAGTCGGAGGGAGTAACGACTATGGCTACACCTTC.

For this clone: This specimen includes other DNA sequences encoding the same CDR3. In nucleotides, the CDR3 is TGTGCCAGCAGTTATTCGCCAGGACAGGGGCAGGGGGTGCAGTACTTC. Protein product: CASSYSPGQGQGVQYF. The gene calls are TRBV6-5 and TRBJ2-7; 9 bases fit TRBD1. The germline V gene has CDR1 MNHEY and CDR2 SVGAGI. The CDR3 is 16 residues long. V was clipped by 3 bases and J by 9 bases; unmatched bases: 15.

The chain has TRBV5-6 and TRBJ2-5; D is perhaps TRBD1 (6 bases). Trimming removed 4 bases at V and 5 bases at J, with 21 bases between. The CDR3 totals 16 residues. CDR1 SGHDT and CDR2 YYEEEE come from the germline V gene. The chain's CDR3 is CASSAEQGPRWETQYF. CDR3 bases: TGTGCCAGCAGCGCCGAACAGGGACCCAGGTGGGAGACCCAGTACTTC.

The V call is TRBV7-2, the J call TRBJ2-1; a weak D match, TRBD2 (5 bases). The germline gives CDR1 SGHTA, CDR2 FQGNSA. Trimming pared 4 bases from V and 12 bases from J, leaving 16 bases between. The CDR3 consists of 13 residues. The chain's CDR3 is CASSYGGLQVQFF. CDR3 DNA: TGTGCCAGCAGCTACGGAGGCCTTCAGGTGCAGTTCTTC.

A single count supports this clone. V and J are TRBV5-1 and TRBJ1-1; 10 nucleotides match TRBD1. V lost 3 bases and J lost 6; bases outside the gene matches: 2. Looked up from germline, CDR1 is SGHRS and CDR2 is YFSETQ. The CDR3 has 13 residues. Written as DNA, the CDR3 is TGCGCCAGCAGCTACGGACAGGGGGCTGAAGCTTTCTTT. It is translated as CASSYGQGAEAFF. The full variable domain, with the rest looked up from reference TRBV5-1 and TRBJ1-1, is KAGVTQTPRYLIKTRGQQVTLSCSPISGHRSVSWYQQTPGQGLQFLFEYFSETQRNKGNFPGRFSGRQFSNSRSEMNVSTLELGDSALYLCASSYGQGAEAFFGQGTRLTVV.

The chain recombines TRBV12-5 with TRBJ2-7, with 13 bases aligning to TRBD2. The junction had 22 bases not matched to a gene; V was cut back by 11 bases and J by 6 bases. From germline, CDR1 is LGHNT and CDR2 FRNRAP. The CDR3 runs 18 residues. Here the CDR3 DNA reads TGTGCTGGCGGGGGGACTAGCGGGAACTTTCGTCAGAGGGGCGAGCAGTACTTC. This sequence encodes CAGGGTSGNFRQRGEQYF.

This clone was picked up a small number of times. This CDR3 is CASSPPGQGSFTF. In nucleotides, the CDR3 is TGTGCCAGCTCACCCCCGGGACAGGGTTCTTTCACCTTC. The V call is TRBV18, the J call TRBJ1-2, with 9 bases aligning to TRBD1. Germline V gene data show CDR1 as KGHSH and CDR2 as LQKENI. Losses at the gene ends were 3 bases for V and 13 bases for J; bases not matched to a gene: 9. There are 13 residues in the CDR3. Full variable domain (missing parts from reference TRBV18 and TRBJ1-2): NAGVMQNPRHLVRRRGQEARLRCSPMKGHSHVYWYRQLPEEGLKFMVYLQKENIIDESGMPKERFSAEFPKEGPSILRIQQVVRGDSAAYFCASSPPGQGSFTFGSGTRLTVV.

CDR3 residues: CASASGERGGEQYF. The CDR3 DNA follows: TGTGCCAGCGCCTCGGGGGAGCGGGGCGGGGAGCAGTACTTC. The rearrangement uses TRBV7-9 and TRBJ2-7; TRBD2 aligns across 7 bases. Trimming at V came to 8 bases and at J to 7 bases, leaving 14 bases not matched to a gene. The CDR3 runs to 14 residues. Germline V gene sequence: CDR1 SEHNR, CDR2 FQNEAQ (reference sequence).

The chain employs TRBV28 and TRBJ2-2, with 8 nucleotides matching TRBD2. Trimming at V came to 5 bases and at J to 2 bases, leaving 7 bases not matched to a gene. Germline lookup yields CDR1 MDHEN and CDR2 SYDVKM. This CDR3 spans 16 amino acids. CDR3 sequence (DNA): TGTGCCAGCAGTCCCCTAGCGGGTCCAAACACCGGGGAGCTGTTTTTT. Its protein is CASSPLAGPNTGELFF.

CDR3 DNA sequence: TGTGCCAGCAGGGTGGGGCGTTCCTACGAGCAGTACTTC. Protein sequence: CASRVGRSYEQYF. The chain has TRBV28 and TRBJ2-7; D perhaps matches TRBD1 (5 bases). Germline V gene sequence: CDR1 MDHEN, CDR2 SYDVKM. Trimming took off 6 bases at V and 1 base at J, with 10 bases between the two ends. This CDR3 has 13 residues.

This rearrangement joins TRBV23-1 to TRBJ1-4; 10 nucleotides align to TRBD1. TRBV23-1 is identified as an open reading frame with a role that is uncertain. The CDR3 is 17 amino acids. V shed 3 bases, J shed 6 bases, and the junction held 10 bases outside the gene matches. CDR3: CASSQAGTGVMDEKLFF. CDR3 nucleotide sequence: TGCGCCAGCAGTCAGGCCGGGACAGGGGTAATGGATGAAAAACTGTTTTTT.

The chain joins TRBV2 to TRBJ2-5; 7 nucleotides agree with TRBD2. The germline gives CDR1 SNHLY, CDR2 FYNNEI. The ends lost 4 bases at V and 5 bases at J; junction bases unmatched: 10. The CDR3 loop spans 15 amino acids. Here the CDR3 DNA reads TGTGCCAGCAGTGCGGTGGGGAGGGCCGAGGAGACCCAGTACTTC. Encoded protein: CASSAVGRAEETQYF.

Comment on this clone: A read error may account for a junction end that differs from germline. The chain combines TRBV7-9 with TRBJ1-6, with D hard to call. CDR1 is SEHNR, CDR2 FQNEAQ, per germline (reference sequence). CDR3 length equals 13 residues. CDR3 nucleotide sequence: TGTTCCAGCACCAGTAGGGAGGATTCACCCCTCCACTTT. This sequence encodes CSSTSREDSPLHF.

This clone has more than one count but fewer than ten. The chain recombines TRBV10-3 with TRBJ2-1, with a weak D call TRBD2 (5 bases). This CDR3 contains 12 residues. V was cut by 10 bases and J by 13 bases, with 20 bases left in between. CDR1 ENHRY and CDR2 SYGVKD come from the germline V gene. For the CDR3, the DNA is TGTGCCACGCAGGCCGCGGGTGAGAAACAGTTCTTC. Its protein is CATQAAGEKQFF.

The J gene is TRBJ2-7, the V gene TRBV28; a weak D match, TRBD1 (7 bases). Deletions cut 6 bases from V and 0 bases from J, with 12 bases between. This CDR3 has 14 residues. Germline V gene sequence: CDR1 MDHEN, CDR2 SYDVKM. In DNA, the CDR3 is TGTGCCAGCAGACCAGGGGGGAACTCCTACGAGCAGTACTTC. Translation gives CASRPGGNSYEQYF. The full variable domain, rest sourced from reference TRBV28 and TRBJ2-7, is DVKVTQSSRYLVKRTGEKVFLECVQDMDHENMFWYRQDPGLGLRLIYFSYDVKMKEKGDIPEGYSVSREKKERFSLILESASTNQTSMYLCASRPGGNSYEQYFGPGTRLTVT.

The chain employs TRBV6-5 and TRBJ1-2; maybe TRBD1 (6 bases). V lost 5 bases to trimming and J lost 4 bases, with 8 bases between them. The CDR3 loop spans 12 amino acids. CDR1 is MNHEY and CDR2 is SVGAGI in the germline V gene. The CDR3 spells CASSPQGYGYTF. The CDR3 coding sequence is TGTGCCAGCAGTCCACAGGGCTATGGCTACACCTTC.

This sequence joins TRBV9 and TRBJ1-3, with D possibly matching TRBD1 (6 bases). V was pared by 3 bases and J by 7 bases, with 23 bases between. The CDR3 is 17 residues long. From germline, CDR1 is SGDLS and CDR2 YYNGEE. The CDR3 spells CASSATAEAGTSNTIYF. Here the CDR3 DNA reads TGTGCCAGCAGCGCCACCGCGGAGGCAGGGACATCTAACACCATATATTTT. The variable domain in full, completed from reference TRBV9 and TRBJ1-3, reads DSGVTQTPKHLITATGQRVTLRCSPRSGDLSVYWYQQSLDQGLQFLIQYYNGEERAKGNILERFSAQQFPDLHSELNLSSLELGDSALYFCASSATAEAGTSNTIYFGEGSWLTVV.